This TCR beta chain emerged from a study of early T cells in non-severe SARS-CoV-2 infection. CDR1 and CDR2 from the germline V gene are SGHVS and FQNEAQ. Trimming pared 1 base from V and 4 bases from J, leaving 10 bases between. This CDR3 is 14 amino acids long. This clonotype was found many times. One entry per CDR3 protein, called by TCRdb with MiXCR from the 5' RACE reads. In the table there are 15,000 to 25,000 distinct CDR3 sequences, approximately 4.4% of which are singletons. Sequenced sample: whole blood. This chain uses TRBV7-8 with TRBJ1-2; D possibly corresponds to TRBD1 (6 bases). The sequence derives from an adult who was a healthcare worker with PCR-confirmed SARS-CoV-2 infection or an uninfected control (not recorded which). As DNA, the CDR3 is TGTGCCAGCAGCTTAGGGGGGCTGGGCTATGGCTACACCTTC. Translating gives CASSLGGLGYGYTF.